This TCR beta chain was recorded in a study of human T cells and chemical hapten exposure. The time point: patch test 2, 6 weeks after DPC sensitization. Noted treatment: therapeutic diphenylcyclopropenone sensitization with weekly scalp DPC. V lost 11 bases to trimming and J lost 3 bases; unmatched junction nucleotides: 5. The length of the CDR3 is 12 residues. Germline CDR1 reads ENHRY; CDR2 reads SYGVKD. A single record per CDR3 protein comes from TCRdb applying MiXCR to the RACE reads. The sample lists approximately 95,000 distinct CDR3 sequences, about 10% occurring once. This clonotype was observed a few times.

Here the sequenced sample was whole blood, taken in connection with sensitization to the hapten diphenylcyclopropenone (DPC). V usage is TRBV10-3 and J usage is TRBJ2-7, with TRBD2 matching over 9 bases. This receptor was taken from a woman aged 35 to 49 with alopecia areata. Some clones in this sample may be carry-over from other donors' samples. For the CDR3, the DNA is TGTGCCTCTCGTAGCGGGAGCTACGAGCAGTACTTC. Amino acid sequence: CASRSGSYEQYF.